This T cell receptor beta chain was captured by sequencing in a study of blood T cell repertoires in COVID-19. Profiling relied on immunoSEQ multiplex PCR, and the TCRdb table lists in-frame clones only, not all of them. The table shows 250,000 to 350,000 clones, with roughly nine tenths occurring only once. Participant-reported clinical history was the basis for cohort assignment. Donors in Cohort 3 who had recovered were those with two negative PCRs, healthcare professional clearance, or resolution of their symptoms. This TCR was recovered from a man aged 55 to 69 who had recovered from COVID-19. The sequenced material came from PBMCs or T cells enriched from blood (not recorded which).

Here the CDR3 reads CATSSRDRTVQPQHF. In DNA, the CDR3 is TGTGCCACCAGCAGCCGGGACAGGACCGTTCAGCCCCAGCATTTT. The rearrangement links TRBV15 to TRBJ1-5; 8 bases fit TRBD1. The CDR3 totals 15 residues. Germline CDR1 is LNHNV and CDR2 is YYDKDF (reference sequence). Trimming took 3 bases from V and 6 from J; bases not matched to a gene: 7. The variable domain in full, with the rest retrieved from reference TRBV15 and TRBJ1-5, is DAMVIQNPRYQVTQFGKPVTLSCSQTLNHNVMYWYQQKSSQAPKLLFHYYDKDFNNEADTPDNFQSRRPNTSFCFLDIRSPGLGDTAMYLCATSSRDRTVQPQHFGDGTRLSIL.